The 19 T cell receptor beta chains listed next were all sequenced from one sample in a study of identical twins. TCRdb processed the 5' RACE reads anew with MiXCR; each CDR3 protein has one entry. The sample consists of under 300,000 distinct CDR3 sequences, approximately 11% of them appearing once. These data were likewise used in another study, on yellow fever vaccine responses in identical twins.

Input material: memory (CD45RO+) T cells sorted from blood. All receptors come from a woman aged 18-29 years in good health.

The V call is TRBV7-2, the J call TRBJ2-7; 11 nucleotides align to TRBD1. The CDR3 is 17 amino acids. After removal of 1 base from V and 0 bases from J, the junction contained 5 bases not matched to a gene. The germline V gene encodes CDR1 SGHTA and CDR2 FQGNSA. CDR3 residues: CASSLDGQGAASYEQYF. The CDR3 DNA is TGTGCCAGCAGCTTAGACGGACAGGGGGCGGCCTCCTACGAGCAGTACTTC. The full variable domain, rest sourced from reference TRBV7-2 and TRBJ2-7, is GAGVSQSPSNKVTEKGKDVELRCDPISGHTALYWYRQSLGQGLEFLIYFQGNSAPDKSGLPSDRFSAERTGGSVSTLTIQRTQQEDSAVYLCASSLDGQGAASYEQYFGPGTRLTVT.

The chain recombines TRBV2 with TRBJ2-7; D not resolved. Trimming took off 6 bases at V and 4 bases at J, with 10 bases between the two ends. CDR1 and CDR2 (germline): SNHLY, FYNNEI. The length of the CDR3 is 12 residues. Here the CDR3 DNA reads TGTGCCAGCAGAGAGAGGTTTTACGAGCAGTACTTC. Translation gives CASRERFYEQYF.

To note about this clonotype: An end of the junction does not agree with germline; a read error may underlie this. The chain joins TRBV9 to TRBJ2-7; D ambiguous. Germline CDR1 and CDR2: SGDLS and YYNGEE. CDR3 size: 14 residues. The chain's CDR3 is CASSPTGQNYEQYF. CDR3 nucleotide sequence: TGTGCCAGCAGCCCTACTGGGCAAAACTACGAGCAGTACTTT.

The chain couples TRBV6-1 to TRBJ1-1; 8 nucleotides match TRBD1. The CDR3 runs 13 residues. The V gene's germline CDR1 is MNHNS and CDR2 SASEGT. V gave up 6 bases and J gave up 3 bases; unmatched junction bases: 3. CDR3 residues: CASSGQGYTEAFF. The CDR3 bases are TGTGCCAGCAGCGGACAGGGTTACACTGAAGCTTTCTTT.

The table lists this clonotype with a few counts. This chain connects TRBV28 to TRBJ2-1; D is perhaps TRBD1 (5 bases). V dropped 5 bases and J dropped 6 bases, with 14 bases sitting between them. The germline gives CDR1 MDHEN, CDR2 SYDVKM. This CDR3 has 14 residues. The CDR3 reads CASSPPRVSNEQFF. The CDR3 bases are TGTGCCAGCAGTCCCCCCAGGGTTTCCAATGAGCAGTTCTTC.

This clonotype was recorded a few times. CDR3 nucleotide sequence: TGTGCCAGTAGGGGGACTAGCGGATACACAGATACGCAGTATTTT. Encoded protein: CASRGTSGYTDTQYF. The gene calls are TRBV19 and TRBJ2-3, with 11 bases aligning to TRBD2. The CDR3 is 15 amino acids. J was trimmed by 2 bases and V by 6 bases; bases with no gene match: 4. CDR1 and CDR2 (germline): LNHDA, SQIVND (reference sequence).

This clonotype was found a few times. V and J are TRBV28 and TRBJ2-3, with TRBD1 matching over 8 bases. The CDR3 has 14 residues. The germline gives CDR1 MDHEN, CDR2 SYDVKM. The junction had 4 bases not matched to a gene; V was cut back by 4 bases and J by 4 bases. CDR3 nucleotide sequence: TGTGCCAGCAGTTCCCGGACAGGGCCAGATACGCAGTATTTT. Residues: CASSSRTGPDTQYF. The variable domain in full, completed from reference TRBV28 and TRBJ2-3, reads DVKVTQSSRYLVKRTGEKVFLECVQDMDHENMFWYRQDPGLGLRLIYFSYDVKMKEKGDIPEGYSVSREKKERFSLILESASTNQTSMYLCASSSRTGPDTQYFGPGTRLTVL.

This clonotype was seen at least ten times. The V call is TRBV7-9, the J call TRBJ2-4; 8 positions agree with TRBD2. CDR1 and CDR2 from the germline V gene are SEHNR and FQNEAQ (reference sequence). The CDR3 is made up of 12 amino acids. The trim removed 5 bases at V and 8 bases at J, leaving 2 bases unmatched. CDR3 in amino acids: CASSTGGDIQYF. The DNA of the CDR3 is TGTGCCAGCAGCACGGGGGGGGACATTCAGTACTTC.

In its sample, this clonotype was seen many times. The chain is built from TRBV12-3 or TRBV12-4 and TRBJ1-6; D unclear. The CDR3 contains 12 residues. V was cut by 6 bases and J by 10 bases, with 10 bases left in between. Here the CDR3 reads CASSSVGSPLHF. The CDR3 DNA follows: TGTGCCAGCAGCTCCGTCGGATCACCCCTCCACTTT.

V gene TRBV7-9 combines with J gene TRBJ2-1; 8 bases fit TRBD1. V shed 5 bases, J shed 14 bases, and the junction held 8 bases outside the gene matches. Germline CDR1 SEHNR, CDR2 FQNEAQ (reference sequence). The CDR3 consists of 12 residues. The CDR3 here is CASSPPGQAKFF. Written as DNA, the CDR3 is TGTGCCAGCAGCCCCCCGGGACAGGCAAAGTTCTTC.

In this sample, this clonotype turned up a few times. The rearrangement joins TRBV11-2 to TRBJ2-7; tentatively, D is TRBD2 (7 bases). Germline values: CDR1 SGHAT, CDR2 FQNNGV. The ends were cut back, 5 bases at V and 0 bases at J, with 14 bases in the middle. The CDR3 sequence is 15 residues long. CDR3 residues: CASSKQGGSSYEQYF. CDR3 nucleotide sequence: TGTGCCAGCAGCAAACAGGGAGGGAGCTCCTACGAGCAGTACTTC. The whole variable domain, filled in from reference TRBV11-2 and TRBJ2-7, reads EAGVAQSPRYKIIEKRQSVAFWCNPISGHATLYWYQQILGQGPKLLIQFQNNGVVDDSQLPKDRFSAERLKGVDSTLKIQPAKLEDSAVYLCASSKQGGSSYEQYFGPGTRLTVT.

This clonotype occurred many times. The chain links TRBV3-1 to TRBJ2-1, with 7 bases identical to TRBD2. The germline gives CDR1 LGHDT, CDR2 YNNKEL (reference sequence). This CDR3 is 13 amino acids long. V shed 0 bases, J shed 12 bases, and the junction held 5 bases outside the gene matches. CDR3 sequence reads: CASSQEWTRSQFF. CDR3 in DNA: TGTGCCAGCAGCCAAGAATGGACTAGGTCGCAGTTCTTC.

This clonotype was detected only a few times. The chain combines TRBV10-3 with TRBJ1-6; 8 bases agree with TRBD1. Per germline, CDR1 ENHRY and CDR2 SYGVKD. The CDR3 is made up of 13 amino acids. Unmatched junction bases numbered 7, after V lost 10 bases and J lost 8 bases. CDR3 DNA: TGTGCCACAAGGACAGGGCAGGATTCACCCCTCCACTTT. Residues: CATRTGQDSPLHF.

This chain connects TRBV29-1 to TRBJ2-1, with TRBD1 matching over 7 bases. V shed 7 bases and J 3 bases; nucleotides not matched to a gene: 3. The CDR3 is made up of 12 amino acids. Per germline, CDR1 SQVTM and CDR2 ANQGSEA. CDR3 nucleotides: TGCAGCGCCGGGACAGACTACAATGAGCAGTTCTTC. Protein: CSAGTDYNEQFF.

This clonotype appeared a few times. The chain couples TRBV28 to TRBJ2-3, with D perhaps TRBD1 (6 bases). V was pared by 7 bases and J by 4 bases, with 12 bases between. The CDR3 sequence is 13 residues long. CDR1 is MDHEN, CDR2 SYDVKM, per germline. CDR3 amino acids: CASTPSGADTQYF. The CDR3 bases are TGTGCCAGCACCCCCTCAGGGGCAGATACGCAGTATTTT.

This clonotype has just a few counts. V usage is TRBV27 and J usage is TRBJ2-1, with a tentative D call TRBD2 (6 bases). Trimming removed 6 bases from V and 6 bases from J, with 21 bases in between. The CDR3 is made up of 16 amino acids. The germline V gene encodes CDR1 MNHEY and CDR2 SMNVEV (reference sequence). CDR3 sequence reads: CASSLEGPQNGNEQFF. CDR3 nucleotides: TGTGCCAGCAGCCTGGAGGGTCCCCAAAACGGCAATGAGCAGTTCTTC.

This clonotype was recorded a few times. The chain has TRBV7-2 and TRBJ1-4; D not certain. CDR1 and CDR2 from the germline V gene are SGHTA and FQGNSA. V lost 5 bases and J 5 bases, leaving 15 bases between the germline ends. The CDR3 loop spans 15 amino acids. This CDR3 reads CASSPAGRWNEKLFF. The CDR3 DNA is TGTGCCAGCAGCCCAGCGGGGAGGTGGAATGAAAAACTGTTTTTT.

V usage is TRBV6-4 and J usage is TRBJ2-2; 10 bases agree with TRBD1. Germline-derived CDR1 and CDR2 are MRHNA and SNTAGT. The CDR3 totals 16 residues. Trimming cost V 4 bases and J 2 bases; bases outside gene matches: 4. The CDR3 sequence is CASSGGTGENTGELFF. Written as DNA, the CDR3 is TGTGCCAGCAGTGGAGGGACAGGGGAAAACACCGGGGAGCTGTTTTTT.

The CDR3 sequence is CSARRRRASNQPQHF. The CDR3 DNA is TGCAGTGCTAGAAGGCGCAGGGCCTCGAATCAGCCCCAGCATTTT. This chain joins TRBV20-1 and TRBJ1-5; D is possibly TRBD1 (5 bases). There are 15 residues in the CDR3. V lost 2 bases to trimming and J lost 4 bases, with 15 bases between them. The V gene's germline CDR1 is DFQATT and CDR2 SNEGSKA (reference sequence).